This entry is about one TCR beta chain. Its antigen remains unknown. This sample stems from a study of vaccination and CD4 T cells after COVID-19. On the study more broadly: The study drew post-COVID samples a median 101 days after diagnosis (range 35 to 161).

At the Johns Hopkins FTIC core, DNA taken from cultured CD4+ T cells was sequenced by way of the Oncomine TCR Beta short-read assay. MiXCR was run by TCRdb on the PCR reads, yielding one entry per CDR3 protein. This sample has approximately 15,000 distinct CDR3 sequences, with roughly 50% found just once. Treatment in this sample: roughly 11-day PBMC culture with coronavirus spike peptide pools or control peptides (ViraFEST assay). V shed 4 bases and J 3 bases; nucleotides not matched to a gene: 14. Germline-derived CDR1 and CDR2 are LNHDA and SQIVND (reference sequence). This CDR3 region has 19 residues.

Sequencing was done on a sample of CD4+ T cells from blood, cultured in vitro. This sequence was found in a human donor who had recovered from COVID-19. This sequence joins TRBV19 and TRBJ2-3, with 12 bases fitting TRBD2. The DNA of the CDR3 is TGTGCCAGTAGTAGAAGACTAGCGGGAGTCTCCACTAGGACAGATACGCAGTATTTT. This gives the protein CASSRRLAGVSTRTDTQYF.